A selection of T cell receptor beta chains follows, all from one sample in a study of CD8 T cells in ankylosing spondylitis. One entry per CDR3 protein results from TCRdb running MiXCR on the 5' RACE reads. In the table there are 130,000 or so distinct CDR3 sequences, about 7% of which are singletons. Sequencing was carried out using blood, either unsorted or a sorted T cell fraction (not recorded which). Receptor source: a male donor with ankylosing spondylitis or in good health (not recorded which). Both conserved end residues are part of each CDR3. Not every row has a clone size; where given, it reads once, few, many or a size class.

clone_size,v_call,cdr3_aa
once,TRBV30,CASLGQGISYEQYF
many,TRBV5-1,CASSLEETYQETQYF
many,TRBV5-1,CASSLGSGGTGELFF
many,TRBV12-3/TRBV12-4,CANALRANTGELFF
NA,TRBV10-3,CAIRESTGTGRNTGELFF
few,TRBV7-9,CASSLAFDQPQHF
many,TRBV29-1,CSVGEGQYSEAFF
few,TRBV12-3/TRBV12-4,CASSTGTSGGPVGNEQFF
many,TRBV20-1,CSAYPRTLGGYTF
few,TRBV20-1,CSALRGLSAEAFF
few,TRBV7-2,CASSEWWGGVGETQYF
many,TRBV15,CATSRDLSGKGANEQFF
many,TRBV3-1,CASSRRDRSTDTQYF
many,TRBV20-1,CSAPPGTFYTEAFF
many,TRBV4-3,CASSPGGSSYEQYF